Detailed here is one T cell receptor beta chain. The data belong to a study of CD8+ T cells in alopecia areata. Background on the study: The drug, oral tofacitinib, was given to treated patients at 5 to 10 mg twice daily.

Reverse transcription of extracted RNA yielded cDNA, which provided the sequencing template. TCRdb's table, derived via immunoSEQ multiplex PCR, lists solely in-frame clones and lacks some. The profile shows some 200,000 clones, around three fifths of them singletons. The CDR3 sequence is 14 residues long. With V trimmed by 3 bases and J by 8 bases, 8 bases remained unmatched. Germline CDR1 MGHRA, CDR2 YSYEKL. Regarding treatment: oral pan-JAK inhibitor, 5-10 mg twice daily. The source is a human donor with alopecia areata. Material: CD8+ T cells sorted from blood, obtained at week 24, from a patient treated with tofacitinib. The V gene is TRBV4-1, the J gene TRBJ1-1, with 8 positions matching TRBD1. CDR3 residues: CASSHLSSGGEAFF. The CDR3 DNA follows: TGCGCCAGCAGCCACCTATCTTCAGGGGGCGAAGCTTTCTTT.